Listed below are T cell receptor beta chains from one sample, sequenced in a study of T cell responses to AZD1222 COVID-19 vaccine. Clones were sequenced by immunoSEQ multiplex PCR, and TCRdb holds only the in-frame ones, with some missing. The sample carries 100,000 to 150,000 clones, approximately 85% recorded once. Source: peripheral blood, taken on day 0 of AZD1222 vaccination. These receptors all stem from an adult in good health. CDR3s include the opening cysteine and the closing phenylalanine or tryptophan. The D gene is left open where the match is weak. A row's size may be missing; if present it is once, few, many or a size class.

>TRBJ1-1|NA|NA|TRBV11-2
CASPGAPRTEAFF
TGTGCCAGCCCGGGGGCTCCAAGGACTGAAGCTTTCTTT
>TRBJ1-5|NA|NA|TRBV24-1
CATGDGQGQPQHF
TGTGCCACTGGGGACGGGCAGGGGCAGCCCCAGCATTTT
>TRBJ2-7|NA|TRBD2|TRBV12-3/TRBV12-4
CASSLGGGEQYF
TGTGCCAGCAGTCTCGGGGGGGGCGAGCAGTACTTC
>TRBJ2-7|once|NA|TRBV5-1
CASSLRGDSYEQYF
TGCGCCAGCAGCTTAAGGGGAGACTCCTACGAGCAGTACTTC
>TRBJ2-1|NA|TRBD2|TRBV24-1
CATSDFRGTRRVDNEQFF
TGTGCCACCAGTGATTTTAGGGGGACTAGGCGGGTAGACAATGAGCAGTTCTTC
>TRBJ2-4|NA|NA|TRBV19
CASSSRGAVIQYF
TGTGCCAGTAGTAGTCGGGGGGCGGTCATTCAGTACTTC
>TRBJ2-7|NA|NA|TRBV10-1
CASGPRRAPQRSAYEQYF
TGCGCCAGCGGGCCTCGGAGGGCGCCGCAGAGGTCTGCATACGAGCAGTACTTC
>TRBJ2-1|few|NA|TRBV28
CASTIHRAISSYNEQFF
TGTGCCAGCACCATACACAGGGCCATAAGCTCCTACAATGAGCAGTTCTTC
>TRBJ2-1|NA|TRBD1|TRBV19
CASKPRDRGNEQFF
TGTGCCAGCAAGCCTCGGGACAGGGGCAATGAGCAGTTCTTC
>TRBJ2-4|NA|NA|TRBV7-2
CASSLTYYTKNIQYF
TGTGCCAGCAGCTTAACGTACTACACCAAAAACATTCAGTACTTC
>TRBJ2-7|NA|TRBD2|TRBV5-1
CASSPLAGSAEEQYF
TGCGCCAGCAGCCCACTAGCGGGGTCCGCCGAAGAGCAGTACTTC
>TRBJ1-2|NA|TRBD1|TRBV6-4
CASRNRGQDGYTF
TGTGCCAGCAGAAACAGGGGGCAGGATGGCTACACCTTC
>TRBJ2-7|NA|NA|TRBV7-2
CASSLSSGAGMHEQYF
TGTGCCAGCAGCTTAAGTTCCGGGGCGGGGATGCACGAGCAGTACTTC
>TRBJ2-1|NA|TRBD2|TRBV7-8
CASSRPSGGSREQFF
TGTGCCAGCAGCCGCCCTAGCGGGGGGTCGCGTGAGCAGTTCTTC
>TRBJ2-7|NA|NA|TRBV20-1
CSASGSRDYEQYF
TGCAGTGCTAGTGGCTCCAGGGATTACGAGCAGTACTTC
>TRBJ2-1|NA|TRBD1|TRBV6-5
CASSRTGGALNEQFF
TGTGCCAGCAGTAGGACAGGGGGAGCGTTGAATGAGCAGTTCTTC
>TRBJ2-3|NA|NA|TRBV6-6
CAIQTSTDTQYF
TGTGCGATACAGACTAGCACAGATACGCAGTATTTT
>TRBJ2-1|NA|NA|TRBV11-3
CATEDSKTDNEQFF
TGTGCCACTGAGGACAGCAAAACAGACAATGAGCAGTTCTTC
>TRBJ1-2|once|NA|TRBV7-2
CASTNSGSYGYTF
TGTGCCAGCACGAATTCAGGGTCCTATGGCTACACCTTC
>TRBJ2-1|NA|TRBD1|TRBV28
CASSRKWDRVEQFF
TGTGCCAGCAGCCGAAAATGGGACAGGGTTGAGCAGTTCTTC
>TRBJ2-7|NA|NA|TRBV12-3/TRBV12-4
CASSLVRGYEQYF
TGTGCCAGCAGTTTAGTCCGGGGGTACGAGCAGTACTTC
>TRBJ1-1|NA|NA|TRBV6-5
CASAQGREAFF
TGTGCCAGCGCCCAGGGGAGGGAAGCTTTCTTT
>TRBJ1-5|NA|TRBD1|TRBV6-2/TRBV6-3
CASTPQGALQPQHF
TGTGCCAGCACCCCACAGGGGGCTCTTCAGCCCCAGCATTTT